This T cell receptor beta chain was profiled in a study of preoperative IRX-2 immunotherapy in early breast cancer. Per germline, CDR1 MNHNY and CDR2 SVGAGI (reference sequence). Trimming took 6 bases from V and 9 from J, leaving 12 bases between them. The CDR3 covers 12 residues. Clones were sequenced by immunoSEQ multiplex PCR, and TCRdb holds only the in-frame ones, with some missing. The data hold 23,000 or so clones, with 80% to 90% observed a single time. The sample's treatment: preoperative locoregional IRX-2 cytokine immunotherapy. Samples came from a phase Ib trial of preoperative locoregional IRX-2 cytokine immunotherapy.

The chain links TRBV6-6 to TRBJ2-1, with a tentative D call TRBD2 (5 bases). The sequenced sample was tumor tissue, obtained after IRX-2 immunotherapy. This sequence was found in a human donor with breast cancer. The chain's CDR3 is CASSRSGSEQFF. In nucleotides, the CDR3 is TGTGCCAGCAGCCGGTCGGGGAGTGAGCAGTTCTTC.